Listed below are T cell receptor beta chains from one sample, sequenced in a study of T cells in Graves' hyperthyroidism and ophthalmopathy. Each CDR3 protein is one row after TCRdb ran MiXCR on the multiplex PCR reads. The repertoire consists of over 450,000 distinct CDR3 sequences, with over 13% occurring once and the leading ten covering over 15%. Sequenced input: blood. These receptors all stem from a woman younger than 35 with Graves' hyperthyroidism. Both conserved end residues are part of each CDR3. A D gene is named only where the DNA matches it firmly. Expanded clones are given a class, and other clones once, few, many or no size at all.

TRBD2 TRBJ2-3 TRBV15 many TGTGCCACCAGCAGAGAAGGACTAGCGGGAGGGGATACGCAGTATTTT CATSREGLAGGDTQYF
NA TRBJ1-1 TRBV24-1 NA TGTGCCACCAGTGGCGCCGGGACGGAAAACACTGAAGCTTTCTTT CATSGAGTENTEAFF
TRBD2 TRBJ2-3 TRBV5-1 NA TGCGCCAGCAGCTCCCCTGGCGGGAGTACCACAGATACGCAGTATTTT CASSSPGGSTTDTQYF
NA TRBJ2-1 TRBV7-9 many TGTGCCAGCAGCTCACAGTACAATGAGCAGTTCTTC CASSSQYNEQFF
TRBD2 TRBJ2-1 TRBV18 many TGTGCCAGCTCACCACCGGGACTAGTAGACTCCAATGAGCAGTTCTTC CASSPPGLVDSNEQFF
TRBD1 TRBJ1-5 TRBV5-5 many TGTGCCAGCAGCCAGGGACAGGGGCTGGGACAGCCCCAGCATTTT CASSQGQGLGQPQHF
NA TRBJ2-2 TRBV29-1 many TGCAGCGTTGAGGGTCTGGGTCGGACGGAGCTGTTTTTT CSVEGLGRTELFF
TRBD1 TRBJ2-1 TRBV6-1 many TGTGCCAGCAGCTTCCCACCGACAGGGAAACCCTACAATGAGCAGTTCTTC CASSFPPTGKPYNEQFF
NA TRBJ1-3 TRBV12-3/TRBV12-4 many TGTGCCAGCAGTTTACAGGCGGCTACCTCTGGAAACACCATATATTTT CASSLQAATSGNTIYF
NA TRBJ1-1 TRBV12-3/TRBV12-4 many TGTGCCAGCAGTGACCTTAGTTGGTACTTGAACACTGAAGCTTTCTTT CASSDLSWYLNTEAFF
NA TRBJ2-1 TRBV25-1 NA TGTGCCAGCGGACTCGCGTTGGACGGATACAATGAGCAGTTCTTC CASGLALDGYNEQFF
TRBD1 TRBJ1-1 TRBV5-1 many TGCGCCAGCAGCGGCGGGGACAGGGCCTATGGTGAAGCTTTCTTT CASSGGDRAYGEAFF
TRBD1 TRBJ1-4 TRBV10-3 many TGTGCCATCAGTGAGACCGGACAGGGAGGGGAAAAACTGTTTTTT CAISETGQGGEKLFF
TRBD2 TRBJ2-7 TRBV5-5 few TGTGCCAGCAAGGTTTCCGGGACTAAAACCTCCTACGAGCAGTACTTC CASKVSGTKTSYEQYF
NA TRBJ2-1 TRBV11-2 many TGTGCCAGCAGCTTAGAACCGGGTCCGGGCAATGAGCAGTTCTTC CASSLEPGPGNEQFF
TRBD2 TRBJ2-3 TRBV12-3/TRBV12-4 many TGTGCCAGCAGTCTCTACGAAGCGCGGGGGACTAGCACAGATACGCAGTATTTT CASSLYEARGTSTDTQYF
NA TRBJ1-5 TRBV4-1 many TGCGCCAGCAGCCCCTATTGGGGCAGCCAGCCCCAGCATTTT CASSPYWGSQPQHF
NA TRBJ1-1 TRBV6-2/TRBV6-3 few TGTGCCAGCAGTTACTCTCTGGACTTCACTGAAGCTTTCTTT CASSYSLDFTEAFF
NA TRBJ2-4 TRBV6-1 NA TGTGCCAGCAGTGAAAACCCGGGTGGGGGAATCATTCAGTACTTC CASSENPGGGIIQYF
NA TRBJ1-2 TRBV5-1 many TGCGCCAGCAGCACTGCAGGGTCGGGGGGCTACACCTTC CASSTAGSGGYTF
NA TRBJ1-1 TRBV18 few TGTGCCAGCTCACGTATAGAGTACACTGAAGCTTTCTTT CASSRIEYTEAFF
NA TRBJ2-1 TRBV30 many TGTGCCTGGAGTCGATCGGGGTCTTATGAGCAGTTCTTC CAWSRSGSYEQFF
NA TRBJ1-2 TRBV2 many TGTGCCAGCAGCTGGGGGCTCGGGAACCCTAACTATGGCTACACCTTC CASSWGLGNPNYGYTF
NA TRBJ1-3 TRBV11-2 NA TGTGCCAGCAGCTTTCACATCGTAGCTAATACTGGAAACACCATATATTTT CASSFHIVANTGNTIYF
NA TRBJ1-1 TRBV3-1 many TGTGCCAGCAGCCAGCTGGGACCCGGTAACACTGAAGCTTTCTTT CASSQLGPGNTEAFF
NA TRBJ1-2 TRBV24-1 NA TGTGCCACCAGTGAGGGGGGGGCGGGCCTCTATGGCTACACCTTC CATSEGGAGLYGYTF
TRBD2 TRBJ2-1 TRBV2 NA TGTGCCAGCAGAGCCGGGACTAGCGGGAGTTCCTACAATGAGCAGTTCTTC CASRAGTSGSSYNEQFF
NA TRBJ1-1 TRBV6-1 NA TGTGCCAGCAGTAAACAGCCCTATGGGGCTTTCTTT CASSKQPYGAFF
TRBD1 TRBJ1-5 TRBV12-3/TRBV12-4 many TGTGCCAGCAGTCCCCGGGACAGTTCGCAGCCCCAGCATTTT CASSPRDSSQPQHF
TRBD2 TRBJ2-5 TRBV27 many TGTGCCAGCAGTTTCAGCGGGAGAAAGACCCAGTACTTC CASSFSGRKTQYF
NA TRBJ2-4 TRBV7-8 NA TGTGCCAGCAGCTTCCAGGGGACGAAAAACATTCAGTACTTC CASSFQGTKNIQYF
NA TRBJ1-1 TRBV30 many TGTGCCTGGAGCCAGAGGCAGATCATGAACACTGAAGCTTTCTTT CAWSQRQIMNTEAFF
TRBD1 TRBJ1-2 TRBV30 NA TGTGCCTGGAGTGCGACAGGGGGTGGCTACACCTTC CAWSATGGGYTF
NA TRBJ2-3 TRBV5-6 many TGTGCCAGCAGCTTGGAACAGGGAACTAGCACAGATACGCAGTATTTT CASSLEQGTSTDTQYF
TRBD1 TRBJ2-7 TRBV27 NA TGTGCCAGCAGAGGACAGGGGGACTACGAGCAGTACTTC CASRGQGDYEQYF
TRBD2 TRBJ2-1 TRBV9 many TGTGCCAGCAGCGTATTACTAGCGGGATATGAGCAGTTCTTC CASSVLLAGYEQFF
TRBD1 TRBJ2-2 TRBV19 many TGTGCCAGTAGTCCACGGGACAGCCTGAACACCGGGGAGCTGTTTTTT CASSPRDSLNTGELFF
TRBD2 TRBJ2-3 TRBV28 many TGTGCCAGCCCTCCGGGACTAGCGGGAGGTTCGTCCACAGATACGCAGTATTTT CASPPGLAGGSSTDTQYF
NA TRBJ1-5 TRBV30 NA TGTGCCTGGAGAAGGGGCAATCAGCCCCAGCATTTT CAWRRGNQPQHF
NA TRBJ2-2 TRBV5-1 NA TGCGCCAGCAGCTTGAGGTCCACGAGCCCGAACACCGGGGAGCTGTTTTTT CASSLRSTSPNTGELFF
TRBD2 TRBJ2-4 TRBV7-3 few TGTGCCAGCAGCCCGGGGTTGGGAGGGCCTTCGCCTCTAGCCAAAAACATTCAGTACTTC CASSPGLGGPSPLAKNIQYF
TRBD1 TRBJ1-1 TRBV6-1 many TGTGCCAGCAGTGCCGGGACAGGGCAGGTGGACACTGAAGCTTTCTTT CASSAGTGQVDTEAFF
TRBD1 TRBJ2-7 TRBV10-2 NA TGCGCCAGCAGCCTCGGGACAGGGGGCCTATCCTACGAGCAGTACTTC CASSLGTGGLSYEQYF
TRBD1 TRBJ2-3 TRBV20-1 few TGCAGTGCTAGTTGGCAGGGGGGCACAGATACGCAGTATTTT CSASWQGGTDTQYF
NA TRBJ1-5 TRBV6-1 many TGTGCCAGCAGTGATAAGGCGTTCTATAGCAATCAGCCCCAGCATTTT CASSDKAFYSNQPQHF
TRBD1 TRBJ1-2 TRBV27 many TGTGCCAGCAGTCCGGACAGGGAGTGGGTATATGGCTACACCTTC CASSPDREWVYGYTF
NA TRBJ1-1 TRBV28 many TGTGCCAGCAGTTTCGAAGGGTCCCTGAACACTGAAGCTTTCTTT CASSFEGSLNTEAFF
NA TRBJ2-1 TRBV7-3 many TGTGCCAGCAGCTTCGGGGGCGCGGGCCGGGGCTACAATGAGCAGTTCTTC CASSFGGAGRGYNEQFF
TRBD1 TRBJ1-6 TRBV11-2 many TGTGCCAGCAGCCTGGGACAGTTTGACTATAATTCACCCCTCCACTTT CASSLGQFDYNSPLHF
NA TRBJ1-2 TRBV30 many TGTGCCTGGAAGGTCCTCTCGGTCGTCTATGGCTACACCTTC CAWKVLSVVYGYTF
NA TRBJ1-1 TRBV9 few TGTGCCAGCAGCGTCACAGGGCTCACTGAAGCTTTCTTT CASSVTGLTEAFF
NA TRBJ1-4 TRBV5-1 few TGCGCCAGCAGCCGAGGGACGGGGAGTAATGAAAAACTGTTTTTT CASSRGTGSNEKLFF
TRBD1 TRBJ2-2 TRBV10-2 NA TGCGCCAGCAGTGCAACAGGGGTTTTCGGGGAGCTGTTTTTT CASSATGVFGELFF
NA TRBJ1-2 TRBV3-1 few TGTGCCAGCAGCCCTCAATTTCGGGCTAACTATGGCTACACCTTC CASSPQFRANYGYTF
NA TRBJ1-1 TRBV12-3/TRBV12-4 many TGTGCCACCAGAGAACTGAACACTGAAGCTTTCTTT CATRELNTEAFF